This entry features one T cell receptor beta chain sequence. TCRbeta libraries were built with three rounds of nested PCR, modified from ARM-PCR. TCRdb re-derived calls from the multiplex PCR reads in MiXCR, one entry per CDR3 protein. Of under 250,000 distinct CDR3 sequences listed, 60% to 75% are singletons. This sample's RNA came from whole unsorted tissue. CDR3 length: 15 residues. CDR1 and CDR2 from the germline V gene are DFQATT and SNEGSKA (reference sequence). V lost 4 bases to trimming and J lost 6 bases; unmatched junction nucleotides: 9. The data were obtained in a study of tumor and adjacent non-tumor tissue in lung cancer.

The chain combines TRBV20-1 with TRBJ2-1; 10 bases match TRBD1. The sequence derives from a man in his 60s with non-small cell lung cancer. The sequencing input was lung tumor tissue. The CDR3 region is CSATSGTGVFNEQFF. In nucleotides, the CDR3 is TGCAGTGCTACCTCCGGGACAGGGGTTTTCAATGAGCAGTTCTTC.